This T cell receptor (beta chain) emerged from a study of blood T cells in healthy people across ages. Study-level information: About one barcoded beta molecule was captured per two T cells (by template switching). Study-level findings and limits: Long-lived donors carried more naive CD4+ cells and greater diversity than aged donors. TCR beta diversity, measured per million T cells, fell in a roughly linear way with age.

V lost 5 bases to trimming and J lost 5 bases, with 7 bases between them. The CDR3 consists of 12 residues. Germline V gives CDR1 KGHDR, CDR2 SFDVKD. It was with a sample-barcoded 5' primer and a J-beta primer mix that a second PCR of roughly 7 to 12 cycles was run. The template-switch adaptor was a 5' adaptor with 12 random nucleotides. It tagged each cDNA molecule. Each CDR3 protein gets one entry after TCRdb re-called the 5' RACE reads with MiXCR. The sample comprises about 730,000 distinct CDR3 sequences, about 42% of which are singletons, and approximately 22% rests with the top ten. A word on this clonotype: What it recognizes is unknown.

This clonotype was sampled from a woman aged 60-70 years in good health. The sequencing sample was made of blood. The chain employs TRBV24-1 and TRBJ2-3; weak D call: TRBD1 (6 bases). CDR3 residues: CATSARGDTQYF. Here the CDR3 DNA reads TGTGCCACCAGTGCCAGGGGAGATACGCAGTATTTT.